The next 22 T cell receptor beta chains were all read from a single sample in a study of tissue T cells after allogeneic stem cell transplantation. Sequencing was performed with immunoSEQ multiplex PCR; in TCRdb, only in-frame clones are kept and a portion is missing. Of roughly 50,000 clones in the sample, roughly 73% were seen once. Sequencing input: sorted cells pooled from one or two spleens. These receptors were taken from a pool of C57BL/6 mice in good health.

The table lists this clone with a few counts. Mouse germline and gene names are used. The read halts 1 residue ahead of the CDR3 end, with the missing end drawn from the germline J gene. The genes are TRBV19 and TRBJ2-1; D possibly corresponds to TRBD1 (5 bases). This CDR3 spans 14 amino acids. Germline CDR1 FNHDT, CDR2 SITEND (reference sequence). Trimming removed 1 base at V and 2 bases at J, with 7 bases between. CDR3 residues: CASSIRGDYAEQFF. Partial CDR3 DNA: TGTGCCAGCAGTATAAGGGGAGACTATGCTGAGCAGTTC.

As concerns this clone: Mouse germline and gene names are used. The missing CDR3 end, 1 residue past where the read stops, is filled in from the germline J gene. This chain links TRBV2 with TRBJ1-5; perhaps TRBD1 as D (5 bases). In germline, CDR1 is LGHNA, CDR2 YSYQKL. The V end was cut by 4 bases, the J end by 6 bases, with 13 bases between. This CDR3 is 14 amino acids long. This CDR3 reads CASSPQGRSQAPLF. Incomplete CDR3 DNA: TGTGCCAGCAGCCCCCAGGGAAGGAGCCAGGCTCCGCTT.

A few counts support this clone. The germline and genes are mouse ones. The CDR3 end falls 1 residue outside the read, so it is completed with the germline J gene. The genes are TRBV12-1 and TRBJ2-7; the match to TRBD2 covers 13 bases. Germline V lookup: CDR1 SGHSN, CDR2 HYEKVE. The CDR3 contains 14 residues. J was trimmed by 6 bases and V by 4 bases; bases with no gene match: 5. The sequenced CDR3 bases are TGTGCCAGCTCACGGACTGGGGGGGCGGCTGAACAGTAC. This gives the protein CASSRTGGAAEQY. In full, the CDR3 reads CASSRTGGAAEQYF.

As for this clone: Mouse names are used for the genes. The read gets to within 1 residue of the CDR3 end, and the germline J gene fills in the rest. J is TRBJ2-7 and V is TRBV1; tentatively, D is TRBD2 (5 bases). The germline V and J ends were trimmed by 1 base and 4 bases, with 8 bases remaining between them. Per the germline V gene, CDR1 is NSQYPW and CDR2 is LRSPGD (reference sequence). The CDR3 runs 13 residues. Incomplete CDR3 DNA: TGCACCTGCAGTGCAGGGGCTGGGTATGAACAGTAC. Encoded protein: CTCSAGAGYEQY. The whole CDR3 protein reads CTCSAGAGYEQYF.

To note about this clone: Mouse gene names apply. Read sequence stops 1 residue before the CDR3 end, and the germline J gene provides the missing end. The sample holds other DNA sequences that translate to the same CDR3. V usage is TRBV19 and J usage is TRBJ2-7, with 9 bases matching TRBD2. V trimming: 2 bases; J trimming: 0 bases; junction bases outside the gene matches: 0. Per the germline V gene, CDR1 is FNHDT and CDR2 is SITEND (reference sequence). The CDR3 loop spans 14 amino acids. The covered CDR3 bases are TGTGCCAGCAGTATGACTGGGGGCTCCTATGAACAGTAC. Protein product: CASSMTGGSYEQY. The full CDR3 protein is CASSMTGGSYEQYF.

This clone was counted only a few times. Here the gene names and germline are mouse. The missing CDR3 end, 1 residue past where the read stops, is filled in from the germline J gene. Additional DNA sequences in this sample encode the identical CDR3. The rearrangement links TRBV1 to TRBJ2-5; D gene uncertain. The CDR3 length is 13 residues. V was trimmed by 1 base and J by 2 bases, leaving 4 bases between them. The germline CDR1 and CDR2 sequences are NSQYPW and LRSPGD (reference sequence). The CDR3 sequence is CTCSAGGQDTQYF. The covered CDR3 bases are TGCACCTGCAGTGCAGGGGGCCAAGACACCCAGTAC.

This clone has more than one count but fewer than ten. Genes here carry mouse names. The sequenced CDR3 bases are TGTGCCAGCAGTCTGACTGGGACCTATGAACAGTAC. This translates into CASSLTGTYEQY. The entire CDR3 protein is CASSLTGTYEQYF. The gene calls are TRBV15 and TRBJ2-7; 7 bases are shared with TRBD2. Read data end 1 residue before the CDR3 end; the end is taken from the germline J gene. CDR1 is SGHND, CDR2 FRSKSL, per germline. The V gene end was trimmed by 5 bases and the J gene end by 2 bases; junction bases not matched to a gene: 3. The CDR3 spans 13 residues.

A remark on this clone: Germline and genes: mouse. With the read ending 1 residue before the CDR3 end, the germline J gene is used to fill in that end. J is TRBJ2-5 and V is TRBV26; 10 bases agree with TRBD2. Germline V lookup: CDR1 KGHPV, CDR2 FQNQEV (reference sequence). With V trimmed by 3 bases and J by 6 bases, 3 bases remained unmatched. The CDR3 extends over 14 amino acids. The CDR3 bases that were read are TGTGCCAGCAGTCTCGCTGGGGGGGCTGACACCCAGTAC. This encodes CASSLAGGADTQY. The full CDR3 protein reads CASSLAGGADTQYF.

As concerns this clone: The germline and genes are mouse ones. The read ends 1 residue before the CDR3 terminus; that terminus is restored from the germline J gene. The rearrangement links TRBV3 to TRBJ2-3, with TRBD1 matching 10 bases. The CDR3 sequence is 16 residues long. Per the germline V gene, CDR1 is SNHLY and CDR2 is FYNGKV (reference sequence). The V segment lost 4 bases and the J segment 1 base; nucleotides outside the gene matches: 5. The DNA read from the CDR3 is TGTGCCAGCAGCTCCCGGGACAGGGGTGGTGCAGAAACGCTGTAT. Its translation: CASSSRDRGGAETLY. The CDR3, in full, reads CASSSRDRGGAETLYF.

This clone has only a few counts. These gene names are mouse names. The read terminates 1 residue before the CDR3 end, so the remaining end is supplied by the germline J gene. This chain joins TRBV2 and TRBJ2-7; 11 bases are shared with TRBD2. This CDR3 comprises 14 residues. V lost 5 bases, J lost 4 bases, and 4 bases stayed unmatched. Germline V gives CDR1 LGHNA, CDR2 YSYQKL. The CDR3 sequence: CASSSGTGGYEQYF. CDR3 DNA, as far as it was read: TGTGCCAGCAGCTCCGGGACTGGGGGTTATGAACAGTAC.

Details on this clone: Gene names denote mouse genes. The read ends 1 residue early relative to the CDR3; the germline J gene fills the gap. The J gene is TRBJ2-2, the V gene TRBV15; 9 bases align to TRBD2. The CDR3 loop spans 15 amino acids. With V trimmed by 8 bases and J by 0 bases, 4 bases remained unmatched. CDR1 SGHND and CDR2 FRSKSL come from the germline V gene. The sequenced part of the CDR3 DNA is TGTGCCAGCGGAACTGGGGGGTCAAACACCGGGCAGCTCTAC. It yields the protein CASGTGGSNTGQLY. From start to end, the CDR3 is CASGTGGSNTGQLYF.

For this clone: The gene names here belong to mouse. From the germline J gene comes the end of the CDR3, since the read stops 1 residue before it. The rearrangement joins TRBV19 to TRBJ2-1, with 13 positions matching TRBD2. CDR1 is FNHDT, CDR2 SITEND, per germline (reference sequence). The CDR3 sequence is 14 residues long. The V segment lost 5 bases and the J segment 6 bases; nucleotides outside the gene matches: 2. CDR3 DNA (partial): TGTGCCAGCAGCGGACTGGGGGGGCTTGCTGAGCAGTTC. This sequence encodes CASSGLGGLAEQF. The whole CDR3 protein reads CASSGLGGLAEQFF.

Regarding this clone: Gene labels here are mouse ones. With the read ending 1 residue before the CDR3 end, the germline J gene is used to fill in that end. V gene TRBV31 combines with J gene TRBJ2-4; 12 bases fit TRBD2. CDR3 length: 14 amino acids. Germline V gene sequence: CDR1 GKSSPN, CDR2 SITVG. The V and J ends lost 3 bases and 7 bases, in that order; junction bases with no gene match: 5. The DNA read from the CDR3 is TGTGCCTGGAGCCCGACTGGGGGGGCGGACACCTTGTAC. This gives the protein CAWSPTGGADTLY. The full CDR3 protein is CAWSPTGGADTLYF.

With respect to this clone: The gene symbols are mouse symbols. The read ends 1 residue before the CDR3 terminus; that terminus is restored from the germline J gene. V and J are TRBV29 and TRBJ2-5; D possibly corresponds to TRBD1 (5 bases). This CDR3 spans 12 amino acids. V shed 3 bases and J shed 6 bases, with 7 bases lying between them. Germline V lookup: CDR1 MSHET, CDR2 SYDVDS. The CDR3 bases that were read are TGTGCTAGCAGTTTTAAGGGGGACACCCAGTAC. Amino acid sequence: CASSFKGDTQY. The CDR3 reads in full as CASSFKGDTQYF.

For this clone: Gene names follow the mouse nomenclature. With the read ending 1 residue before the CDR3 end, the germline J gene is used to fill in that end. V gene TRBV15 combines with J gene TRBJ1-4; D remains ambiguous. The CDR3 is made up of 11 amino acids. Trimming took off 7 bases at V and 4 bases at J, with 4 bases between the two ends. The germline gives CDR1 SGHND, CDR2 FRSKSL. The sequenced CDR3 bases are TGTGCCAGCACAAACAACGAAAGATTATTT. Translation gives CASTNNERLF. The whole CDR3 sequence reads CASTNNERLFF.

This clone has a single count. Gene names denote mouse genes. The read is 1 residue too short to cover the CDR3 end, so that end is filled in from the germline J gene. V usage is TRBV16 and J usage is TRBJ2-1; D possibly matches TRBD1 or TRBD2 (5 bases each). The CDR3 sequence is 15 residues long. V was clipped by 1 base and J by 0 bases, with 7 bases between them. The germline V gene encodes CDR1 SGHSA and CDR2 FRNQAP. The chain's CDR3 is CASSLGGNNYAEQFF. CDR3 bases read: TGTGCAAGCAGCTTAGGGGGCAATAACTATGCTGAGCAGTTC.

The count of this clone is one. The germline and genes are mouse ones. The read ends 1 residue before the CDR3 terminus; that terminus is restored from the germline J gene. The V call is TRBV29, the J call TRBJ1-3, with unresolved D. This CDR3 region has 13 residues. Trimming pared 5 bases from V and 1 base from J, leaving 6 bases between. Per the germline V gene, CDR1 is MSHET and CDR2 is SYDVDS. Here the CDR3 reads CASSPGSGNTLYF. CDR3 DNA, as far as it was read: TGTGCTAGCAGTCCGGGCTCTGGAAATACGCTCTAT.

As for this clone: Germline and genes here are mouse. With the read ending 1 residue before the CDR3 end, the germline J gene is used to fill in that end. The chain is built from TRBV5 and TRBJ1-1, with D possibly TRBD1 on 6 matching bases. The length of the CDR3 is 13 residues. CDR1 is LGHNA, CDR2 YNLKQL, per germline (reference sequence). V was cut by 0 bases and J by 4 bases, with 6 bases left in between. The CDR3 region is CASSQEGGTEVFF. The DNA read from the CDR3 is TGTGCCAGCAGCCAAGAAGGGGGCACAGAAGTCTTC.

A remark on this clone: Gene names and germline refer to mouse. The read terminates 1 residue before the CDR3 end, so the remaining end is supplied by the germline J gene. V gene TRBV4 combines with J gene TRBJ2-4; no clear D. The V end lost 5 bases, the J end lost 3 bases, and 12 bases lay between the germline ends. CDR3 length: 14 residues. Germline lookup yields CDR1 LGHDT and CDR2 YNNKQL (reference sequence). CDR3 residues: CASSPQVRQNTLYF. CDR3 bases read: TGTGCCAGCAGCCCTCAGGTGCGGCAAAACACCTTGTAC.

Points on this clone: Genes and germline are mouse. The read finishes 1 residue shy of the CDR3 end, and the germline J gene is used to complete it. V is TRBV13-2 and J is TRBJ1-1; D is uncertain. V was cut by 2 bases and J by 8 bases, with 13 bases left in between. Germline CDR1 and CDR2: NNHNN and SYGAGS (reference sequence). The CDR3 spans 13 residues. The DNA read from the CDR3 is TGTGCCAGCGGTGACAACCTACCCGGGGAAGTCTTC. It translates to CASGDNLPGEVF. The CDR3 as a whole reads CASGDNLPGEVFF.

A note on this clone: These gene names are mouse names. The read ends 1 residue early relative to the CDR3; the germline J gene fills the gap. V and J are TRBV12-1 and TRBJ2-7, with D perhaps TRBD2 (7 bases). V lost 0 bases and J lost 4, with 12 bases in between. The CDR3 is 14 amino acids. Germline-derived CDR1 and CDR2 are SGHSN and HYEKVE. This CDR3 is CASSLAGGYYEQYF. The CDR3 bases that were read are TGTGCCAGCTCTCTCGCTGGGGGCTATTATGAACAGTAC. Using reference TRBV12-1 and TRBJ2-7 for the parts outside the CDR3, the full variable domain is DSGVVQSPRHIIKEKGGRSVLTCIPISGHSNVVWYQQTLGKELKFLIQHYEKVERDKGFLPSRFSVQQFDDYHSEMNMSALELEDSAMYFCASSLAGGYYEQYFGPGTRLTVL.

As to this clone: Germline and genes: mouse. Sequencing ends 1 residue short of the CDR3 end; the germline J gene provides the rest. The chain is built from TRBV16 and TRBJ2-4, with 8 bases that match TRBD2. The CDR3 length is 13 residues. Trimming removed 5 bases from V and 8 bases from J; junction bases left unmatched: 6. Germline V gene sequence: CDR1 SGHSA, CDR2 FRNQAP. The sequenced part of the CDR3 DNA is TGTGCAAGCAGCCCCTTGGGGGGGGGCACCTTGTAC. Translation gives CASSPLGGGTLY. The full CDR3 reads CASSPLGGGTLYF.